This is a list of T cell receptor beta chains from one sample in a study of cytomegalovirus exposure and HLA in healthy donors. The repertoire was sequenced with immunoSEQ multiplex PCR; TCRdb's copy has only in-frame clones and lacks some. This listing includes approximately 100,000 clones. Specimen: PBMCs. The receptor set was obtained from a man aged 40-55 years in good health and CMV-seronegative. The CDR3 runs from the conserved cysteine through the conserved F or W. D genes are given only for firm matches. For some rows the clone size is stated as once, few or many, or as a class when expanded; others skip it.

>TRBJ2-5|.|TRBD1|TRBV6-5
TGTGCCAGCACCCAGGGGCAGGGGGCTTTTGAAGAGCAGTACTTC
CASTQGQGAFEEQYF
>TRBJ2-7|.|TRBD1|TRBV5-1
TGCGCCAGCACAACCGGGACAGGGGGCAACGAGCAGTACTTC
CASTTGTGGNEQYF
>TRBJ1-5|.|.|TRBV28
TGTGCCAGCAGGGAGACCAATCAGCCCCAGCATTTT
CASRETNQPQHF
>TRBJ1-2|.|.|TRBV18
TGTGCCAGCTCATCGGACTATGAACTTGGCTATGGCTACACCTTC
CASSSDYELGYGYTF
>TRBJ2-3|.|.|TRBV25-1
TGTGCCAGCAGTGATGTGGGAGTCACAGATACGCAGTATTTT
CASSDVGVTDTQYF
>TRBJ2-1|.|.|TRBV7-8
TGTGCCAGCAGCTTAGTCTTCCCTAATGAGCAGTTCTTC
CASSLVFPNEQFF
>TRBJ2-7|.|TRBD2|TRBV5-1
TGCGCCAGCAGCTTATATAGCGGGAGCTCCTACGAGCAGTACTTC
CASSLYSGSSYEQYF
>TRBJ2-7|.|.|TRBV2
TGTGCCAGCAGTCACCTAAGGACAGAAGGGACCTACGAGCAGTACTTC
CASSHLRTEGTYEQYF
>TRBJ2-1|.|.|TRBV5-1
TGCGCCAGCAGCTTGGGCCAGGCGATCTACAATGAGCAGTTCTTC
CASSLGQAIYNEQFF
>TRBJ2-7|.|.|TRBV7-6
TGTGCCAGCAGCAGGGGCGGGGTCTCCTACGAGCAGTACTTC
CASSRGGVSYEQYF
>TRBJ1-2|.|TRBD1|TRBV10-3
TGTGCCATCAGTAGCGACAGGGCTTACGGCTACACCTTC
CAISSDRAYGYTF
>TRBJ2-1|medium-sized|TRBD1|TRBV19
TGTGCCAGTAGCGACAGGGGGGGTAATGAGCAGTTCTTC
CASSDRGGNEQFF
>TRBJ1-2|.|TRBD1|TRBV4-3
TGCGCCAGCAGCCCCGGGACAGGAGGGGAACACTATGGCTACACCTTC
CASSPGTGGEHYGYTF
>TRBJ1-2|.|.|TRBV5-4
TGTGCCAGCAGCTTGGTCAGGGTTGAATGGGGCTACACCTTC
CASSLVRVEWGYTF
>TRBJ2-1|.|.|TRBV29-1
TGCAGCGTTGAAAGAGGGATGGGTCACAATGAGCAGTTCTTC
CSVERGMGHNEQFF
>TRBJ2-3|.|TRBD2|TRBV11-2
TGTGCCAGCAGCCTCACGTCCGCGGGAGGAGGTACAGATACGCAGTATTTT
CASSLTSAGGGTDTQYF
>TRBJ2-7|.|TRBD2|TRBV11-2
TGTGCCAGCAGCTTCGGACTAGAAGGAGAGCAGTACTTC
CASSFGLEGEQYF
>TRBJ2-3|.|TRBD2|TRBV6-1
TGTGCCAGCAGTGGGGCGGGGGGGCCAACAGATACGCAGTATTTT
CASSGAGGPTDTQYF
>TRBJ1-2|.|TRBD1|TRBV7-2
TGTGCCAGCAGCTCGAGACGGACAGGGGGCTATGGCTACACCTTC
CASSSRRTGGYGYTF
>TRBJ2-7|.|TRBD1|TRBV20-1
TGCAGTGCTCGACAGGGGTACGAGCAGTACTTC
CSARQGYEQYF
>TRBJ2-1|.|.|TRBV6-5
TGTGCCAGCAGTTACTCCGGCGGGACTGACAATGAGCAGTTCTTC
CASSYSGGTDNEQFF
>TRBJ2-5|.|.|TRBV6-6
TGTGCCAGCAGTTGGGGACAAAAAGAGACCCAGTACTTC
CASSWGQKETQYF
>TRBJ2-5|.|TRBD2|TRBV15
TGTGCCACCAGCACGGGAAACGGCGGGAGGGCCGGAGAGACCCAGTACTTC
CATSTGNGGRAGETQYF
>TRBJ2-1|.|.|TRBV9
TGTGCCAGCAGCGTAGAACCAGGGAATGAGCAGTTCTTC
CASSVEPGNEQFF
>TRBJ1-2|.|.|TRBV2
TGTGCCAGCAGTTTGGGCAGGGAGGATGGCTACACCTTC
CASSLGREDGYTF
>TRBJ1-6|.|.|TRBV4-3
TGCGCCAGCAGCCAAGATAGCTCCTATAATTCACCCCTCCACTTT
CASSQDSSYNSPLHF
>TRBJ1-6|.|.|TRBV6-6
TGTGCCAGCAGTTCCCCGGGGGGCGCGGATTCACCCCTCCACTTT
CASSSPGGADSPLHF
>TRBJ1-1|.|TRBD1|TRBV29-1
TGCAGCGCTCGACAGGGTCCATGGAACACTGAAGCTTTCTTT
CSARQGPWNTEAFF
>TRBJ2-1|.|TRBD2|TRBV27
TGTGCCAGCAGTGAGGGCGGGAGAGTGGTCAATGAGCAGTTCTTC
CASSEGGRVVNEQFF
>TRBJ2-1|.|TRBD2|TRBV18
TGTGCCAGCTCACCAGTCGGGACTAGCGGTTACAATGAGCAGTTCTTC
CASSPVGTSGYNEQFF
>TRBJ2-5|.|TRBD2|TRBV27
TGTGCCAGCAGTTTATCGTTGGTAGCGGGAGGGGTCCGTCAGACCCAGTACTTC
CASSLSLVAGGVRQTQYF
>TRBJ2-1|.|.|TRBV6-6
TGTGCCAGCAGCCAAACAGCTTCTGTCAATGAGCAGTTCTTC
CASSQTASVNEQFF
>TRBJ1-2|.|.|TRBV18
TGTGCCAGCTCACCACCGGGCAGCTATGGCTACACCTTC
CASSPPGSYGYTF
>TRBJ1-1|.|.|TRBV6-5
TGTGCCAGCAGTTCCAGGGGGAACACTGAAGCTTTCTTT
CASSSRGNTEAFF
>TRBJ2-1|.|.|TRBV27
TGTGCCAGCAGTCTAGGTAATGAGCAGTTCTTC
CASSLGNEQFF
>TRBJ1-5|.|.|TRBV6-6
TGTGCCAGCAGTTACGTCCCCGATCAGCCCCAGCATTTT
CASSYVPDQPQHF
>TRBJ1-2|.|.|TRBV28
TGTGCCAGCAGTCGACAGGCCTATGGCTACACCTTC
CASSRQAYGYTF
>TRBJ2-3|.|.|TRBV9
TGTGCCAGCTCGGGGTTTACAGATACGCAGTATTTT
CASSGFTDTQYF
>TRBJ1-4|.|.|TRBV7-2
TGTGCCAGCAGCTGGGTGCGGGGTCCCCTTAATGAAAAACTGTTTTTT
CASSWVRGPLNEKLFF
>TRBJ1-4|.|TRBD1|TRBV4-2
TGTGCCAGCAGCCAGTTTGGGACAGGGGCGGGGGAAAAACTGTTTTTT
CASSQFGTGAGEKLFF
>TRBJ2-3|.|TRBD2|TRBV5-1
TGCGCCAGCAGACTAGCGGGGGGGCCAGCAGATACGCAGTATTTT
CASRLAGGPADTQYF
>TRBJ1-5|.|.|TRBV7-2
TGTGCCAGCAGCTCAGCAGGGGATCAGCCCCAGCATTTT
CASSSAGDQPQHF
>TRBJ1-1|.|.|TRBV5-1
TGCGCCAGCCGACCCCTTGAGGTCACTGAAGCTTTCTTT
CASRPLEVTEAFF
>TRBJ2-3|.|.|TRBV5-1
TGCGCCAGCAGCTTGGTTGGCGGCAGCACAGATACGCAGTATTTT
CASSLVGGSTDTQYF
>TRBJ1-5|.|.|TRBV7-8
TGTGCCAGCAGCCCCGTAATGGCCCCTAATCAGCCCCAGCATTTT
CASSPVMAPNQPQHF
>TRBJ1-5|.|.|TRBV5-6
TGTGCCAGCAGCTTGGCTATCGGGAAGGGAGGTCAGCCCCAGCATTTT
CASSLAIGKGGQPQHF
>TRBJ2-2|.|TRBD2|TRBV30
TGTGCCTGGAGTATTTGGAGCGGGAGGGCCCCGGGGGAGCTGTTTTTT
CAWSIWSGRAPGELFF
>TRBJ1-1|.|.|TRBV11-2
TGTGCCACCGCCGGGGTGAACACTGAAGCTTTCTTT
CATAGVNTEAFF
>TRBJ2-5|.|.|TRBV19
TGTGCCAGTAGTCCCAGGGGGGCTTCAGAGACCCAGTACTTC
CASSPRGASETQYF
>TRBJ2-2|.|.|TRBV28
TGTGCCAGCAGTTTACCAGGGAAGGCCGGGGAGCTGTTTTTT
CASSLPGKAGELFF
>TRBJ2-3|.|.|TRBV6-1
TGTGCCACCTATAGCGGTATGACAGATACGCAGTATTTT
CATYSGMTDTQYF
>TRBJ2-7|.|TRBD1|TRBV5-1
TGCGCCAGCAGCACCCGACAGGGTTCCTACGAGCAGTACTTC
CASSTRQGSYEQYF
>TRBJ1-5|.|.|TRBV19
TGTGCCAGTAGTATTACAGGGAAGGTCAGCAATCAGCCCCAGCATTTT
CASSITGKVSNQPQHF
>TRBJ1-4|.|TRBD1|TRBV5-1
TGCGCCAGCACGCCACAGACAGGGAGTGAAAAACTGTTTTTT
CASTPQTGSEKLFF
>TRBJ2-2|.|TRBD2|TRBV10-1
TGCGCCCCCACTCTGCGGGGGGAGGACGGGGAGCTGTTTTTT
CAPTLRGEDGELFF
>TRBJ1-6|.|.|TRBV7-2
TGTGCCAGCAGCCTCAGGGGAGAATCACCCCTCCGCTTT
CASSLRGESPLRF
>TRBJ2-4|.|TRBD2|TRBV4-1
TGCGCCAGCAGCCAAGATCCCCCAGCGGGAGACTTACTAGCCAAAAACATTCAGTACTTC
CASSQDPPAGDLLAKNIQYF